The T cell receptor beta chain described here comes from a study of shared clonotypes between healthy human individuals. Germline V gives CDR1 SGHTS, CDR2 YDEGEE. The CDR3 sequence is 13 residues long. V dropped 3 bases and J dropped 7 bases, with 11 bases sitting between them. This clone was seen repeatedly, ten times or more. TCRdb's table, derived via immunoSEQ multiplex PCR, lists solely in-frame clones and lacks some. Of about 480,000 clones in the sample, 79% were seen once. The sample was PBMCs. This sequence originates from a woman between 40 and 50 years old in good health. Some clones in this sample may be carry-over from other donors' samples. The chain has TRBV5-8 and TRBJ2-1; no clear D gene. CDR3 loop: CASSWGIRNEQFF. CDR3 DNA: TGTGCCAGCAGCTGGGGTATTCGGAATGAGCAGTTCTTC.